These 2 T cell receptor beta chains were sequenced from one sample in a study of blood T cell repertoires in COVID-19. TCRdb's copy holds only in-frame clones and misses some; the assay was immunoSEQ multiplex PCR. This table has about 16,000 clones, 82% appearing once. The sample taken for sequencing was peripheral blood. The receptors shown here come from a man older than 75 with active COVID-19.

The chain couples TRBV6-6 to TRBJ2-1, with TRBD2 as a possible D gene (6 bases). The CDR3 has 15 amino acids. Germline V gene lookup returns CDR1 MNHNY and CDR2 SVGAGI (reference sequence). Trimming removed 5 bases from V and 6 bases from J, with 17 bases in between. The CDR3 sequence: CASSTAPGRGNEQFF. The CDR3 nucleotides are TGTGCCAGCAGTACGGCCCCCGGGAGAGGCAATGAGCAGTTCTTC.

The chain combines TRBV9 with TRBJ2-7, with D maybe TRBD2 (6 bases). The ends were cut back, 0 bases at V and 4 bases at J, with 14 bases in the middle. In germline, CDR1 is SGDLS, CDR2 YYNGEE. The CDR3 is 15 residues long. The CDR3 sequence: CASSVGSGIPYEQYF. The CDR3 coding sequence is TGTGCCAGCAGCGTAGGTAGCGGCATACCTTACGAGCAGTACTTC. Variable domain in full (rest from reference TRBV9 and TRBJ2-7): DSGVTQTPKHLITATGQRVTLRCSPRSGDLSVYWYQQSLDQGLQFLIQYYNGEERAKGNILERFSAQQFPDLHSELNLSSLELGDSALYFCASSVGSGIPYEQYFGPGTRLTVT.